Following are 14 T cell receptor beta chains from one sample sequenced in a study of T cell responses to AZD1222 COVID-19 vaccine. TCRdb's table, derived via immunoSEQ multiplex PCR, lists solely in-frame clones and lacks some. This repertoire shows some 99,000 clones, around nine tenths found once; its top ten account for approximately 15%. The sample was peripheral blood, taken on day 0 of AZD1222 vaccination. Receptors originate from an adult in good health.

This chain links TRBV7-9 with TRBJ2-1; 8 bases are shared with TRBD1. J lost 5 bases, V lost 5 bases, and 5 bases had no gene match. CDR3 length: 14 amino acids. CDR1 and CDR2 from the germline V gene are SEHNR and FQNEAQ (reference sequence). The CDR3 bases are TGTGCCAGCAGCCCCCTGGACAGGGACAATGAGCAGTTCTTC. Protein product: CASSPLDRDNEQFF.

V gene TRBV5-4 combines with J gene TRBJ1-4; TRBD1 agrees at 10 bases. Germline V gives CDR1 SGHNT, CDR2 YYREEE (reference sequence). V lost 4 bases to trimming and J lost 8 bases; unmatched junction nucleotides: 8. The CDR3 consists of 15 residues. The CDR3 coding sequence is TGTGCCAGCAGCGCCCGGGACAGGGGAAGAGAAAAACTGTTTTTT. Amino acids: CASSARDRGREKLFF. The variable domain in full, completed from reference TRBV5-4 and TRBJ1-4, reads ETGVTQSPTHLIKTRGQQVTLRCSSQSGHNTVSWYQQALGQGPQFIFQYYREEENGRGNFPPRFSGLQFPNYSSELNVNALELDDSALYLCASSARDRGREKLFFGSGTQLSVL.

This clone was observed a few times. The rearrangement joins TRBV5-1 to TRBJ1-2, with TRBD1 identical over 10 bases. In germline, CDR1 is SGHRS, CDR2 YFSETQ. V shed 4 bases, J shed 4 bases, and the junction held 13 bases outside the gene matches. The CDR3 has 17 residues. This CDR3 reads CASSGETGGWLPYGYTF. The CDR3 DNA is TGCGCCAGCAGCGGAGAGACAGGGGGCTGGCTACCCTATGGCTACACCTTC.

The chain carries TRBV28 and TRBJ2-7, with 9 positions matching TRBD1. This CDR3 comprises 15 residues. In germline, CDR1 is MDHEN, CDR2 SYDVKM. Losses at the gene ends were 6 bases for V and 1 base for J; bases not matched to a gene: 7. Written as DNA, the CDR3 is TGTGCCAGCAGACGTGACAGGGGGGTTTCCTACGAGCAGTACTTC. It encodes CASRRDRGVSYEQYF.

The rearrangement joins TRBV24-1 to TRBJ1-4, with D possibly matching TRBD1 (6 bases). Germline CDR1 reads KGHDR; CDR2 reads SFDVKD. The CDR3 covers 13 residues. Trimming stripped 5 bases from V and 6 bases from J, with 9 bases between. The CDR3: CATSGGAYEKLFF. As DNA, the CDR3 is TGTGCCACCAGTGGGGGGGCGTATGAAAAACTGTTTTTT.

CDR3 amino acids: CASSWGGGLPVYETQYF. CDR3 nucleotides: TGTGCCAGCAGCTGGGGTGGAGGGCTCCCCGTTTATGAGACCCAGTACTTC. The rearrangement joins TRBV7-8 to TRBJ2-5; possibly TRBD2 for D (6 bases). The CDR3 covers 17 residues. The germline V gene encodes CDR1 SGHVS and CDR2 FQNEAQ. V shed 4 bases and J shed 5 bases, with 23 bases lying between them.

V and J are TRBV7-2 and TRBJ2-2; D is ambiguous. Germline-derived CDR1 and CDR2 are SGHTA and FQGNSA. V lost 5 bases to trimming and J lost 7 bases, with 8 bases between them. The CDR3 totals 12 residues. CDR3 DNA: TGTGCCAGCAGCAAGCCGGTCGGGGAGCTGTTTTTT. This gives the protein CASSKPVGELFF. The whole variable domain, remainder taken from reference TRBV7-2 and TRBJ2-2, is GAGVSQSPSNKVTEKGKDVELRCDPISGHTALYWYRQSLGQGLEFLIYFQGNSAPDKSGLPSDRFSAERTGGSVSTLTIQRTQQEDSAVYLCASSKPVGELFFGEGSRLTVL.

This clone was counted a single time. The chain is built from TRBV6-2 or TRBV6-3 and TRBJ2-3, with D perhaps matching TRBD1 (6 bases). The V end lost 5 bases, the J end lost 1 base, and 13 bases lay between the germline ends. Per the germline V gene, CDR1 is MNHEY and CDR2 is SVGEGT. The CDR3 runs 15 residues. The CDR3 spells CASSPTGLGTDTQYF. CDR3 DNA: TGTGCCAGCAGTCCAACAGGGTTGGGCACAGATACGCAGTATTTT.

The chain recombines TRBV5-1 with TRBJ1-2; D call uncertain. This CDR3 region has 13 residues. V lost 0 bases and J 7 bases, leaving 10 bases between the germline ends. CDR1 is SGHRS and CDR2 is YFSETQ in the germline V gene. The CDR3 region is CASSLDGIAGYTF. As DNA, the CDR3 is TGCGCCAGCAGCTTGGATGGTATTGCTGGCTACACCTTC.

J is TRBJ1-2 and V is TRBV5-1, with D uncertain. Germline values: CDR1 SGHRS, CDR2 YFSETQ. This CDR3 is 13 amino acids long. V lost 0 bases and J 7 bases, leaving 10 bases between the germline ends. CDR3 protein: CASSLGSVGGYTF. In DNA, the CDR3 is TGCGCCAGCAGCTTGGGGTCAGTTGGTGGCTACACCTTC.

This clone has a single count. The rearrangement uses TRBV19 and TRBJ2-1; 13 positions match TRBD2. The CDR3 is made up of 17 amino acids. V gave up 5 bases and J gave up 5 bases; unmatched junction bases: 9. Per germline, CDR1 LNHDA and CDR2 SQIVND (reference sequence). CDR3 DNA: TGTGCCAGTAGTCAATGGACTAGCGGGAGACGAAACAATGAGCAGTTCTTC. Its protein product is CASSQWTSGRRNNEQFF.

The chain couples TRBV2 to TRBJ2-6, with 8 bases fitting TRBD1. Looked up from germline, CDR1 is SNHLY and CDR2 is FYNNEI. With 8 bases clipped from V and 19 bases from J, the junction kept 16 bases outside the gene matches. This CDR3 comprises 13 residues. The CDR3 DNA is TGTGCCAGCGACCGGGACAGGCAGGTGGGGACAACTTTC. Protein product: CASDRDRQVGTTF.

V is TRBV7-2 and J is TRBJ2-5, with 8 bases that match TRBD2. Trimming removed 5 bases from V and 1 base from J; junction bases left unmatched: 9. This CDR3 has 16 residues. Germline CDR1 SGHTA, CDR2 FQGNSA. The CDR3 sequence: CASSPRVAGPQETQYF. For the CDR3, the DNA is TGTGCCAGCAGCCCCCGGGTAGCGGGGCCCCAAGAGACCCAGTACTTC.

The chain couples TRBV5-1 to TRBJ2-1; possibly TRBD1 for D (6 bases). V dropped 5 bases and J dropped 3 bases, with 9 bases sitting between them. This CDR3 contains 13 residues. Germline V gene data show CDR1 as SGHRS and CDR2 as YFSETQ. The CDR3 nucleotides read TGCGCCAGCAGAACAGGGAGCTACAATGAGCAGTTCTTC. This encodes CASRTGSYNEQFF.